Below, 26 T cell receptor beta chains from the same sample are listed, as sequenced in a study of monozygotic twins with inflammatory bowel disease. TCRdb reprocessed the 5' RACE reads and stores each CDR3 protein as one record, lacking DNA. The sample totals 350,000 to 400,000 distinct CDR3 sequences. The material sequenced was blood. These receptors were obtained from a human donor with ulcerative colitis or Crohn's disease, or a healthy co-twin of an affected twin (not recorded which).

This chain joins TRBV7-3 and TRBJ2-1; TCRdb calls TRBD2, which cannot be checked without DNA. The length of the CDR3 is 16 residues. The germline gives CDR1 SGHTA, CDR2 FQGTGA. CDR3 amino acids: CASSLTGTSLYNEQFF.

The chain links TRBV5-1 to TRBJ2-7; the TRBD1 assignment by TCRdb is unverifiable without DNA. The V gene's germline CDR1 is SGHRS and CDR2 YFSETQ. This CDR3 region has 14 residues. The CDR3 is CASSETGFFYEQYF.

The V gene is TRBV5-1, the J gene TRBJ2-3; TCRdb names TRBD2, which stays unverified in the absence of DNA. Germline V gives CDR1 SGHRS, CDR2 YFSETQ. The CDR3 covers 13 residues. The CDR3 loop is CASTSLPGDTQYF.

The chain is built from TRBV4-1 and TRBJ2-7; the D call of TRBD1 rests on TCRdb alone, since no DNA is present to check it. The CDR3 is made up of 16 amino acids. Per the germline V gene, CDR1 is MGHRA and CDR2 is YSYEKL. CDR3: CASSQEGGTGTYEQYF.

The chain recombines TRBV15 with TRBJ1-5. Germline CDR1 and CDR2: LNHNV and YYDKDF (reference sequence). The CDR3 length is 13 residues. CDR3 sequence reads: CATSRGGFKPQHF. Together with reference TRBV15 and TRBJ1-5, the CDR3 gives the full variable domain: DAMVIQNPRYQVTQFGKPVTLSCSQTLNHNVMYWYQQKSSQAPKLLFHYYDKDFNNEADTPDNFQSRRPNTSFCFLDIRSPGLGDTAMYLCATSRGGFKPQHFGDGTRLSIL.

The V gene is TRBV6-1, the J gene TRBJ1-4. The germline V gene has CDR1 MNHNS and CDR2 SASEGT. The CDR3 is 12 residues long. The chain's CDR3 is CASSENDEKLFF.

The V and J genes are TRBV7-2 and TRBJ1-6; no DNA is available, so the TRBD1 call from TCRdb remains unchecked. The CDR3 is made up of 13 amino acids. CDR1 SGHTA and CDR2 FQGNSA come from the germline V gene. The chain's CDR3 is CASSPEAHSPLHF.

The chain links TRBV29-1 to TRBJ2-1; TCRdb names TRBD2, which stays unverified in the absence of DNA. CDR1 SQVTM and CDR2 ANQGSEA come from the germline V gene. The CDR3 consists of 13 residues. The chain's CDR3 is CSVGTSGYNEQFF.

The chain uses TRBV20-1 and TRBJ2-1; checking the TCRdb D call of TRBD2 is not possible without DNA. CDR3 length equals 14 residues. Germline V gene lookup returns CDR1 DFQATT and CDR2 SNEGSKA (reference sequence). CDR3 amino acids: CSAETSGVYNEQFF.

The chain has TRBV4-3 and TRBJ2-5. CDR1 is LGHNA, CDR2 YSLEER, per germline. The CDR3 contains 12 residues. CDR3: CASSQDRVTQYF.

The chain carries TRBV7-2 and TRBJ2-1. The CDR3 contains 18 residues. Looked up from germline, CDR1 is SGHTA and CDR2 is FQGNSA. This chain's CDR3 is CASSFARLADGSYNEQFF.

The V call is TRBV15, the J call TRBJ1-5; TCRdb returns TRBD1, unconfirmable since there is no DNA. The CDR3 has 16 residues. CDR1 and CDR2 from the germline V gene are LNHNV and YYDKDF (reference sequence). The CDR3: CATSRPGQGSNQPQHF.

The chain combines TRBV9 with TRBJ1-1; TCRdb reports TRBD1, a call that lacks DNA to check it against. Germline lookup yields CDR1 SGDLS and CDR2 YYNGEE. The CDR3 has 13 amino acids. The CDR3 protein is CASNRQGNTEAFF.

The rearrangement joins TRBV28 to TRBJ2-1; the D gene TCRdb calls, TRBD1, cannot be checked with no DNA. There are 17 residues in the CDR3. Germline V gene data show CDR1 as MDHEN and CDR2 as SYDVKM. CDR3 amino acids: CASTSIPGTQGTNEQFF.

This chain joins TRBV5-5 and TRBJ1-5; TCRdb's D gene call, TRBD1, goes unchecked for lack of DNA. Germline CDR1 is SGHKS and CDR2 is YYEKEE (reference sequence). CDR3 size: 14 residues. Here the CDR3 reads CASSLYMGNQPQHF.

The chain joins TRBV7-2 to TRBJ1-1. The CDR3 length is 14 residues. In germline, CDR1 is SGHTA, CDR2 FQGNSA. The CDR3 here is CASRMQGGNTEAFF.

V and J are TRBV6-5 and TRBJ1-3. The CDR3 extends over 15 amino acids. Germline lookup yields CDR1 MNHEY and CDR2 SVGAGI. The CDR3 sequence: CASSYQSNSGNTIYF.

The chain's CDR3 is CASSRDREVFYNSPLHF. This sequence joins TRBV12-3 or TRBV12-4 and TRBJ1-6; without DNA, the TCRdb call of TRBD1 cannot be checked. The CDR3 has 17 amino acids.

The chain uses TRBV5-1 and TRBJ2-2; there is no DNA to check the TCRdb D call of TRBD1. This CDR3 is 17 amino acids long. Germline assignment: CDR1 SGHRS and CDR2 YFSETQ. CDR3 amino acids: CASSLNMGPMNAGELFF.

This chain links TRBV28 with TRBJ1-6; as DNA is missing, the TRBD1 call by TCRdb cannot be tested. Per the germline V gene, CDR1 is MDHEN and CDR2 is SYDVKM. CDR3 length: 18 residues. CDR3 sequence reads: CASSSPSRGGSYNSPLHF.

J is TRBJ1-1 and V is TRBV28; the TRBD1 assignment by TCRdb is unverifiable without DNA. The CDR3 runs to 15 residues. Germline V CDR1 and CDR2: MDHEN, SYDVKM. CDR3 in amino acids: CASSPVGAGNTEAFF.

The chain joins TRBV7-2 to TRBJ1-3. The length of the CDR3 is 14 residues. Germline CDR1 reads SGHTA; CDR2 reads FQGNSA. The CDR3 region is CASSLAWDGNTIYF.

The V and J genes are TRBV7-2 and TRBJ2-4. CDR1 is SGHTA and CDR2 is FQGNSA in the germline V gene. This CDR3 has 13 amino acids. Here the CDR3 reads CASLGSAKNIQYF.

The chain couples TRBV6-1 to TRBJ2-5; absent DNA, TCRdb's TRBD2 call cannot be checked. Germline V lookup: CDR1 MNHNS, CDR2 SASEGT. The CDR3 spans 13 residues. The CDR3: CASSGDYGGTQYF.

V and J are TRBV5-5 and TRBJ1-6. The CDR3 is 13 amino acids. Germline V gene data show CDR1 as SGHKS and CDR2 as YYEKEE (reference sequence). CDR3 region: CASSLVPTPPLHF.

The chain links TRBV5-4 to TRBJ1-2. The length of the CDR3 is 15 residues. The germline V gene encodes CDR1 SGHNT and CDR2 YYREEE (reference sequence). CDR3 protein: CASSWALGRNYGYTF. The full variable domain, completed using reference TRBV5-4 and TRBJ1-2, is ETGVTQSPTHLIKTRGQQVTLRCSSQSGHNTVSWYQQALGQGPQFIFQYYREEENGRGNFPPRFSGLQFPNYSSELNVNALELDDSALYLCASSWALGRNYGYTFGSGTRLTVV.